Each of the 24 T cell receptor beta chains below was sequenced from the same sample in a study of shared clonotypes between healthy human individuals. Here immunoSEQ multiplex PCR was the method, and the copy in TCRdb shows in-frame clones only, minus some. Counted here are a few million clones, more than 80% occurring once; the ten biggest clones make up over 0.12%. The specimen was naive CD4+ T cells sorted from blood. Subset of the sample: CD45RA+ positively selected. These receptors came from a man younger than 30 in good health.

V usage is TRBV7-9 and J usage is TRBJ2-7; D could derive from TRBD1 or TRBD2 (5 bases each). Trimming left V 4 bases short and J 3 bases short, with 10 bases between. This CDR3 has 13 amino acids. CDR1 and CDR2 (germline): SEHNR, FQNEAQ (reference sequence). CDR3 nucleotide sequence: TGTGCCAGCAGCTCCCGGGGCCGCTACGAGCAGTACTTC. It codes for CASSSRGRYEQYF.

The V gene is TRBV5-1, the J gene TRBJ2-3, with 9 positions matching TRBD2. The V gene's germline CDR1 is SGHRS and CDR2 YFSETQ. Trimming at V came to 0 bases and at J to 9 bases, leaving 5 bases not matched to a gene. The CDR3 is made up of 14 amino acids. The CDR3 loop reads CASSLVRGGDTQYF. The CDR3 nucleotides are TGCGCCAGCAGCTTGGTCCGCGGGGGGGACACGCAGTATTTT. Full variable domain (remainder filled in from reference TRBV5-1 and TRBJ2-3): KAGVTQTPRYLIKTRGQQVTLSCSPISGHRSVSWYQQTPGQGLQFLFEYFSETQRNKGNFPGRFSGRQFSNSRSEMNVSTLELGDSALYLCASSLVRGGDTQYFGPGTRLTVL.

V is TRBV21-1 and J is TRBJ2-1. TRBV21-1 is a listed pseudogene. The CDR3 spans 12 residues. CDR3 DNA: TGTGCCAGCAGCAAAGAGGTAAATGAGCAGTTCTTC. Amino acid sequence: CASSKEVNEQFF.

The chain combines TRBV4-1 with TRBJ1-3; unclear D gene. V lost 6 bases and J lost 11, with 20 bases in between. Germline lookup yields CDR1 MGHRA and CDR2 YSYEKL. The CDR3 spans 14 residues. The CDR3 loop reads CASRPTAAASAIYF. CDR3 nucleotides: TGCGCCAGCAGACCGACCGCGGCGGCAAGTGCCATATATTTT.

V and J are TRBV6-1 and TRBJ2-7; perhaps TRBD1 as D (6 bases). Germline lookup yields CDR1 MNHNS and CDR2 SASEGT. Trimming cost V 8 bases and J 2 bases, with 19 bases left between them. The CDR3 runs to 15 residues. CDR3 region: CASSQQGGLTYEQYF. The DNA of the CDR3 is TGTGCCAGCTCGCAACAGGGTGGGTTGACCTACGAGCAGTACTTC.

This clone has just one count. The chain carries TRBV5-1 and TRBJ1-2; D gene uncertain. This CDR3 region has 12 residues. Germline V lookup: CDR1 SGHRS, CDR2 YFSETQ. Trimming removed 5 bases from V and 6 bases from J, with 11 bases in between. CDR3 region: CASSLGPDGYTF. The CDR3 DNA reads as TGCGCCAGCAGTCTGGGCCCTGATGGCTACACCTTC.

The CDR3 protein is CASSEGHYGYTF. The CDR3 nucleotides are TGTGCCAGCAGCGAAGGGCACTATGGCTACACCTTC. V and J are TRBV7-9 and TRBJ1-2; D not certain. This CDR3 has 12 amino acids. CDR1 and CDR2 (germline): SEHNR, FQNEAQ (reference sequence). V lost 5 bases, J lost 3 bases, and 7 bases lay in between. Full variable domain (missing parts from reference TRBV7-9 and TRBJ1-2): DTGVSQNPRHKITKRGQNVTFRCDPISEHNRLYWYRQTLGQGPEFLTYFQNEAQLEKSRLLSDRFSAERPKGSFSTLEIQRTEQGDSAMYLCASSEGHYGYTFGSGTRLTVV.

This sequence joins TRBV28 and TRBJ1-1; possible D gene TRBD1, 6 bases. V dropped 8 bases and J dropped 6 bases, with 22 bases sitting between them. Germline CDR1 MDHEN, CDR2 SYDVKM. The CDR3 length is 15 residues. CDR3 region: CASFLSGGALSEAFF. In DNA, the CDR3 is TGTGCCAGCTTCCTCTCTGGGGGGGCGCTTTCTGAAGCTTTCTTT. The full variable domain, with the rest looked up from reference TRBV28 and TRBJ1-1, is DVKVTQSSRYLVKRTGEKVFLECVQDMDHENMFWYRQDPGLGLRLIYFSYDVKMKEKGDIPEGYSVSREKKERFSLILESASTNQTSMYLCASFLSGGALSEAFFGQGTRLTVV.

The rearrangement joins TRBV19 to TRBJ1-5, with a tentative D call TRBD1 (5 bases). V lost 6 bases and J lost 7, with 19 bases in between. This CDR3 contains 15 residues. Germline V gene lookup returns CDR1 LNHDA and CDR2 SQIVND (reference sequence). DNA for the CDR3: TGTGCCAGTAGCAAAACGAATCAGGGTGGACAGCCCCAGCATTTT. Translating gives CASSKTNQGGQPQHF.

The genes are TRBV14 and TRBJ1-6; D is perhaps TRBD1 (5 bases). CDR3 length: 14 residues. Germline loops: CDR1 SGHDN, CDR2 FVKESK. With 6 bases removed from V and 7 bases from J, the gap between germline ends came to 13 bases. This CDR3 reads CASRPGLTNSPLHF. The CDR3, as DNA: TGTGCCAGCAGGCCGGGACTGACGAATTCACCCCTCCACTTT.

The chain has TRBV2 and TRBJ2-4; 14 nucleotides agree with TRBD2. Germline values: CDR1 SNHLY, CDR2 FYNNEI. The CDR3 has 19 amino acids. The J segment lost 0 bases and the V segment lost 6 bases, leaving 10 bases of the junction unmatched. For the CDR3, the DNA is TGTGCCAGCAGCACTGATGGGACTAGCGGGGGCCCAGCCAAAAACATTCAGTACTTC. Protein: CASSTDGTSGGPAKNIQYF.

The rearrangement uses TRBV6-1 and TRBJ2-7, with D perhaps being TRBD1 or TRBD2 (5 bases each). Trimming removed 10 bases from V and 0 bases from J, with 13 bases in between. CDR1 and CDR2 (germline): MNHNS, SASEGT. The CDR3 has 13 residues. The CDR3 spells CATTGLSSYEQYF. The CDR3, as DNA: TGTGCCACAACGGGGCTCTCCTCCTACGAGCAGTACTTC.

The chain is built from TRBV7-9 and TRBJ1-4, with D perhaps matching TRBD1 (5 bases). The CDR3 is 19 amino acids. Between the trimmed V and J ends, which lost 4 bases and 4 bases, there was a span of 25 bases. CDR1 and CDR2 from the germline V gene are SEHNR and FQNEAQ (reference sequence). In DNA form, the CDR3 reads TGTGCCAGCAGCTCCCCTTCGGGACGGAGTACCACCTTTAATGAAAAACTGTTTTTT. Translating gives CASSSPSGRSTTFNEKLFF.

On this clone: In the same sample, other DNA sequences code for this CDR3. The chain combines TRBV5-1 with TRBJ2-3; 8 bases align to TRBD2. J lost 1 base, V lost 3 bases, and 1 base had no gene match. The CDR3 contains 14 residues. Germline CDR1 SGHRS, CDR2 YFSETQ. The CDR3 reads CASSSGGGTDTQYF. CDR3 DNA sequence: TGCGCCAGCAGCTCCGGGGGGGGCACAGATACGCAGTATTTT.

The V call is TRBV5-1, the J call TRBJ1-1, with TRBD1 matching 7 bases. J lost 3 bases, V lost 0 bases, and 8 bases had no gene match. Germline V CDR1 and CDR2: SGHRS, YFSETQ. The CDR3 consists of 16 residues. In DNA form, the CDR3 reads TGCGCCAGCAGCTTGGATTTATTAGGGGGCTACACTGAAGCTTTCTTT. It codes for CASSLDLLGGYTEAFF.

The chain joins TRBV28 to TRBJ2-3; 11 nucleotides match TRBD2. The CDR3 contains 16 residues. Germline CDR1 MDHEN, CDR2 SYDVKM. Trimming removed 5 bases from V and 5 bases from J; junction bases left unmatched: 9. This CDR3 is CASSKTGTSGKDTQYF. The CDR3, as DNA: TGTGCCAGCAGTAAAACCGGGACTAGCGGAAAAGATACGCAGTATTTT.

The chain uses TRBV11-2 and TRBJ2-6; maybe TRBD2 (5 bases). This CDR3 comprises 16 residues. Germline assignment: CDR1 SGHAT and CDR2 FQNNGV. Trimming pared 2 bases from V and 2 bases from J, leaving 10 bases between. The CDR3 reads CASSLLGGPGANVLTF. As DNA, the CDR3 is TGTGCCAGCAGCTTACTTGGAGGCCCTGGGGCCAACGTCCTGACTTTC.

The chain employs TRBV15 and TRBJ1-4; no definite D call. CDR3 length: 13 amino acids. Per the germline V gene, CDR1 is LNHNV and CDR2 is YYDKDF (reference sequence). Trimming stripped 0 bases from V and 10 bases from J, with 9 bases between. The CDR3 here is CATSRDPGGKLFF. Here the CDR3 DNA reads TGTGCCACCAGCAGAGACCCGGGTGGAAAACTGTTTTTT.

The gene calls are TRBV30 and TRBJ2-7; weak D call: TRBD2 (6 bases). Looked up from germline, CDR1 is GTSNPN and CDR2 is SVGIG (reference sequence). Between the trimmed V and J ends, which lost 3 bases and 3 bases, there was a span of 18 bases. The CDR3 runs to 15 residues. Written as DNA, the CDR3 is TGTGCCTGGAGGCCGTCGCCGGGACTGAGCTACGAGCAGTACTTC. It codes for CAWRPSPGLSYEQYF.

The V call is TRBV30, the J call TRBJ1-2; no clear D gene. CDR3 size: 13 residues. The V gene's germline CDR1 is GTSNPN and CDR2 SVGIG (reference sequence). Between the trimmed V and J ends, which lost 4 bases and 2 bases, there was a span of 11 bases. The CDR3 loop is CAWTQRANYGYTF. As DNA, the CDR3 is TGTGCCTGGACCCAAAGGGCCAACTATGGCTACACCTTC.

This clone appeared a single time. In DNA, the CDR3 is TGTGCCAGCAGTAGGAGCGGAGGCAGTGAGAATGAGCAGTTCTTC. Protein product: CASSRSGGSENEQFF. This chain uses TRBV6-5 with TRBJ2-1; a possible D gene is TRBD2 (5 bases). The CDR3 is 15 residues long. Trimming stripped 5 bases from V and 7 bases from J, with 18 bases between. Germline CDR1 reads MNHEY; CDR2 reads SVGAGI.

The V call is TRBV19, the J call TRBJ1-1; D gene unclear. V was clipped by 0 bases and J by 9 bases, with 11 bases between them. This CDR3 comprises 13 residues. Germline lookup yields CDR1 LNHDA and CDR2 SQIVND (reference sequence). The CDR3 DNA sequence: TGTGCCAGTAGTATAGAGAAAGGTACGAAAGCTTTCTTT. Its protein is CASSIEKGTKAFF.

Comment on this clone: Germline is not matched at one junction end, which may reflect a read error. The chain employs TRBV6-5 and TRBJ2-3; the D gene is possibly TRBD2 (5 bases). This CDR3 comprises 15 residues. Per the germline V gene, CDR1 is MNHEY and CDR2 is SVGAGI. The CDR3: CASSYHGLLTNTQYF. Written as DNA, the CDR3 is TGTGCCAGCAGTTACCACGGACTGCTCACAAATACGCAGTATTTT.

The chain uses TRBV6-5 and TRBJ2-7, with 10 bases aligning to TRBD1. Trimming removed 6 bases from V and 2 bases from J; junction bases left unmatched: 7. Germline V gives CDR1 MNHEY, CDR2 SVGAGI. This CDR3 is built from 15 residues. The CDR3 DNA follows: TGTGCCAGCAGAGACCCGGGACAGGGGCCCTACGAGCAGTACTTC. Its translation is CASRDPGQGPYEQYF.